This T cell receptor beta chain was captured in a study of blood T cell repertoires in COVID-19. The CDR3 consists of 14 residues. CDR1 is LNHNV, CDR2 YYDKDF, per germline (reference sequence). Trimming removed 0 bases at V and 4 bases at J, with 10 bases between. TCRdb's copy holds only in-frame clones and misses some; the assay was immunoSEQ multiplex PCR. The sample holds hundreds of thousands of clones, 85% to 90% seen once. The study assigned cohorts using participant-reported clinical history. The chain recombines TRBV15 with TRBJ2-7; D uncertain. Sequencing used PBMCs or T cells enriched from blood (not recorded which). The receptor's source is a woman aged 30 to 39 who had recovered from COVID-19. DNA of the CDR3: TGTGCCACCAGCAGAGATAGATTTGAATACGAGCAGTACTTC. Its protein product is CATSRDRFEYEQYF. Full variable domain (remainder filled in from reference TRBV15 and TRBJ2-7): DAMVIQNPRYQVTQFGKPVTLSCSQTLNHNVMYWYQQKSSQAPKLLFHYYDKDFNNEADTPDNFQSRRPNTSFCFLDIRSPGLGDTAMYLCATSRDRFEYEQYFGPGTRLTVT.